The 15 T cell receptor beta chains presented below share a single source sample, sequenced in a study of blood T cells in healthy people across ages. A J-beta primer mix and a sample-barcoded 5' primer were used in a second PCR of roughly 6 to 11 cycles. TCRdb itself ran the 5' RACE reads through MiXCR, one entry per CDR3 protein. This table holds 1.5 million to 1.8 million distinct CDR3 sequences, approximately 43% found once. Specimen: blood. These receptors were taken from a woman between 18 and 29 years old in good health.

V usage is TRBV7-2 and J usage is TRBJ2-5; no definite D call. From germline, CDR1 is SGHTA and CDR2 FQGNSA. The V gene lost 2 bases and the J gene lost 3 bases, with 16 bases spanning the gap. The CDR3 loop spans 16 amino acids. The DNA for the CDR3 is TGTGCCAGCAGCTTATATCCCTACCACAAAGAAGAGACCCAGTACTTC. Its translation is CASSLYPYHKEETQYF.

This clonotype has a count of ten or more. This chain joins TRBV12-3 or TRBV12-4 and TRBJ2-3; weak D call: TRBD2 (5 bases). This CDR3 is 15 amino acids long. The V and J ends lost 6 bases and 1 base respectively, with 14 bases between them. CDR3 protein: CASRKTLAGTDTQYF. In DNA form, the CDR3 reads TGTGCCAGCAGAAAGACTCTAGCCGGCACAGATACGCAGTATTTT.

The chain joins TRBV5-1 to TRBJ1-4; D might be TRBD1 (5 bases). There are 15 residues in the CDR3. Trimming took off 2 bases at V and 12 bases at J, with 20 bases between the two ends. CDR1 SGHRS and CDR2 YFSETQ come from the germline V gene. CDR3: CASSLDSTSAPQLFF. For the CDR3, the DNA is TGCGCCAGCAGCTTAGACAGCACTAGTGCCCCTCAACTGTTTTTT.

This clonotype occurred a few times. This chain connects TRBV28 to TRBJ1-2; 7 bases fit TRBD1. The CDR3 runs 13 residues. Germline trimming cut 3 bases from V and 8 bases from J; bases unmatched to any gene: 6. Germline CDR1 and CDR2: MDHEN and SYDVKM. CDR3 bases: TGTGCCAGCAGTTTTGAGGGGGCGGGGGGCTACACCTTC. Protein: CASSFEGAGGYTF.

The table lists this clonotype with a few counts. A clone one base away is much larger, so this may be a read error. The chain couples TRBV20-1 to TRBJ2-5; 7 bases line up with TRBD2. Germline V gene data show CDR1 as DFQATT and CDR2 as SNEGSKA (reference sequence). This CDR3 has 15 amino acids. V lost 0 bases and J lost 11; bases outside the gene matches: 15. The CDR3 is CSARDGLADHNEQYF. The DNA of the CDR3 is TGCAGTGCTAGAGATGGTCTAGCGGACCACAATGAGCAGTACTTC.

The chain has TRBV7-2 and TRBJ2-1; 8 bases are a match to TRBD1. The ends lost 5 bases at V and 0 bases at J; junction bases unmatched: 6. This CDR3 is built from 16 residues. Germline V lookup: CDR1 SGHTA, CDR2 FQGNSA. Written as DNA, the CDR3 is TGTGCCAGCAGCCCGAGAACAGGGGGCTCCTACAATGAGCAGTTCTTC. Translation gives CASSPRTGGSYNEQFF. The full variable domain, completed using reference TRBV7-2 and TRBJ2-1, is GAGVSQSPSNKVTEKGKDVELRCDPISGHTALYWYRQSLGQGLEFLIYFQGNSAPDKSGLPSDRFSAERTGGSVSTLTIQRTQQEDSAVYLCASSPRTGGSYNEQFFGPGTRLTVL.

This sequence joins TRBV29-1 and TRBJ1-5, with D possibly TRBD1 on 5 matching bases. The germline V gene encodes CDR1 SQVTM and CDR2 ANQGSEA. The ends were cut back, 4 bases at V and 8 bases at J, with 15 bases in the middle. The CDR3 runs 13 residues. CDR3 coding DNA: TGCAGCGTTGCCCAAACTGGGGCGAAGCCCCAGCATTTT. Protein: CSVAQTGAKPQHF.

The chain employs TRBV7-8 and TRBJ2-3, with D unresolved. The CDR3 has 17 residues. Trimming stripped 1 base from V and 2 bases from J, with 16 bases between. Germline lookup yields CDR1 SGHVS and CDR2 FQNEAQ. DNA for the CDR3: TGTGCCAGCAGCTTAGGATGGCGTTCGGACCCCACAGATACGCAGTATTTT. It is translated as CASSLGWRSDPTDTQYF.

V and J are TRBV9 and TRBJ1-5; D perhaps matches TRBD1 (6 bases). Trimming pared 5 bases from V and 5 bases from J, leaving 14 bases between. The CDR3 runs to 14 residues. CDR1 and CDR2 (germline): SGDLS, YYNGEE. The CDR3 spells CASSKGGPHQPQHF. CDR3 nucleotides: TGTGCCAGCAGTAAAGGGGGACCCCATCAGCCCCAGCATTTT. The full variable domain, its missing parts supplied by reference TRBV9 and TRBJ1-5, is DSGVTQTPKHLITATGQRVTLRCSPRSGDLSVYWYQQSLDQGLQFLIQYYNGEERAKGNILERFSAQQFPDLHSELNLSSLELGDSALYFCASSKGGPHQPQHFGDGTRLSIL.

This chain joins TRBV29-1 and TRBJ2-7, with D possibly matching TRBD1 (6 bases). Germline CDR1 reads SQVTM; CDR2 reads ANQGSEA. The CDR3 is 13 residues long. V lost 1 base, J lost 6 bases, and 13 bases lay in between. CDR3 in DNA: TGCAGCGTTGAAGGCAGGGGCCGAGGCGAGCAGTACTTC. It is translated as CSVEGRGRGEQYF.

This clonotype came up once. The chain carries TRBV5-1 and TRBJ2-3; D remains ambiguous. In germline, CDR1 is SGHRS, CDR2 YFSETQ. The germline V and J ends were trimmed by 3 bases and 0 bases, with 11 bases remaining between them. The length of the CDR3 is 15 residues. The CDR3 DNA is TGCGCCAGCAGCTGGGAACAGTCTAGCACAGATACGCAGTATTTT. Translating it yields CASSWEQSSTDTQYF.

The rearrangement uses TRBV15 and TRBJ2-5; D possibly uses TRBD1 or TRBD2 (5 bases each). Trimming shortened V by 7 bases and J by 2 bases, and 14 bases separated the two germline ends. This CDR3 comprises 14 residues. Germline V CDR1 and CDR2: LNHNV, YYDKDF (reference sequence). The CDR3 here is CATKKERTQETQYF. The CDR3 region has the DNA TGTGCCACCAAAAAGGAGCGGACACAAGAGACCCAGTACTTC.

This clonotype was recorded many times. The chain couples TRBV18 to TRBJ2-5, with D possibly being TRBD1 (6 bases). The CDR3 covers 14 residues. CDR1 and CDR2 (germline): KGHSH, LQKENI. Trimming took off 3 bases at V and 5 bases at J, with 13 bases between the two ends. The CDR3 here is CASSPGQLGETQYF. CDR3 nucleotides: TGTGCCAGCTCACCCGGACAGCTTGGGGAGACCCAGTACTTC.

This clonotype was seen a few times. The chain has TRBV7-2 and TRBJ2-7; 8 bases fit TRBD2. After removal of 1 base from V and 0 bases from J, the junction contained 8 bases not matched to a gene. Looked up from germline, CDR1 is SGHTA and CDR2 is FQGNSA. The CDR3 sequence is 17 residues long. The CDR3 nucleotides are TGTGCCAGCAGCTTAGGCGGTAGCGGGGCGATCTCCTACGAGCAGTACTTC. Encoded protein: CASSLGGSGAISYEQYF.

The chain joins TRBV3-1 to TRBJ2-1, with a possible D match to TRBD2 (6 bases). The V gene's germline CDR1 is LGHDT and CDR2 YNNKEL (reference sequence). This CDR3 has 12 amino acids. V lost 2 bases, J lost 15 bases, and 14 bases lay in between. Here the CDR3 reads CASSQYLAVRFF. The CDR3 DNA reads TGTGCCAGCAGCCAATATTTAGCGGTCCGGTTCTTC.